This TCR beta chain was obtained from a study of blood T cell repertoires in COVID-19. In the study overall: Sites across the United States, Italy and Spain contributed samples from acute and convalescent COVID-19. T cells, B-cell-depleted T cells, or PBMCs supplied cDNA or gDNA.

In the original processing: Estimation of nucleated cell counts was performed using reference gene primer amplification. Only in-frame clones appear in the TCRdb table, and some are missing; sequencing was by immunoSEQ multiplex PCR. The V and J calls and clone size were taken over from that table, and D and trimming were inferred from the DNA. The table shows about 49,000 clones, with roughly 90% occurring only once. This clone was detected only a few times. The sample consisted of peripheral blood. This TCR derives from an elderly man with acute or convalescent COVID-19.

Here the CDR3 DNA reads TGTGCCAGTAGTGGCCGGGACAGGGCGCGAATGAACACTGAAGCTTTCTTT. Translated, it gives CASSGRDRARMNTEAFF. The chain joins TRBV19 to TRBJ1-1; 9 nucleotides align to TRBD1. Trimming took 5 bases from V and 0 from J; bases not matched to a gene: 10. CDR1 LNHDA and CDR2 SQIVND come from the germline V gene (reference sequence). CDR3 length equals 17 residues. The complete variable domain, with remaining parts taken from reference TRBV19 and TRBJ1-1, reads DGGITQSPKYLFRKEGQNVTLSCEQNLNHDAMYWYRQDPGQGLRLIYYSQIVNDFQKGDIAEGYSVSREKKESFPLTVTSAQKNPTAFYLCASSGRDRARMNTEAFFGQGTRLTVV.